These T cell receptor beta chains were read from a single sample in a study of beta chain features in type 1 diabetes. The repertoire was sequenced with immunoSEQ multiplex PCR; TCRdb's copy has only in-frame clones and lacks some. The sample contains some 410,000 clones, roughly 10% of which appear only once. Sequencing input: naive CD4+ T cells from blood. All receptors derive from a woman aged 18-35 years in good health. CDR3s include the opening cysteine and the closing phenylalanine or tryptophan. D genes are given only for firm matches. The listing skips clone size in some rows; elsewhere it reads once, few, many or a size class.

V gene	J gene	D gene	clone size	CDR3 DNA	CDR3 protein
TRBV5-1	TRBJ2-4	.	.	TGCGCCAGCAGCTTGATCGGCGGGGTCGACATTCAGTACTTC	CASSLIGGVDIQYF
TRBV2	TRBJ2-3	.	few	TGTGCCAGCACCTATGGGAGCACAGATACGCAGTATTTT	CASTYGSTDTQYF
TRBV6-5	TRBJ1-2	TRBD1	.	TGTGCCAGCAGAGGTTCCGGGACAGCCACCTATGGCTACACCTTC	CASRGSGTATYGYTF
TRBV2	TRBJ2-5	.	many	TGTGCCAGCGGAGCCAGACTAGGAGAGACCCAGTACTTC	CASGARLGETQYF
TRBV5-4	TRBJ2-3	.	.	TGTGCCAGCAGCTTGGGGGAAACAGATACGCAGTATTTT	CASSLGETDTQYF
TRBV18	TRBJ2-5	.	.	TGTGCCAGCTCACCCGCCAGGAGGTTAGAGACCCAGTACTTC	CASSPARRLETQYF
TRBV4-1	TRBJ2-1	TRBD2	.	TGCGCCAGCAGCTCTTCTAGCGGCCTACATCATGAGCAGTTCTTC	CASSSSSGLHHEQFF
TRBV5-1	TRBJ1-5	.	.	TGCGCCAGCAGCTTGGAAGGACAGAGCGCCAATCAGCCCCAGCATTTT	CASSLEGQSANQPQHF
TRBV5-4	TRBJ2-4	.	few	TGTGCCAGCAGCTTGGCCATATCGGACATTCAGTACTTC	CASSLAISDIQYF
TRBV7-2	TRBJ1-2	.	few	TGTGCCAGCAGTTTCCTTAACTATGGCTACACCTTC	CASSFLNYGYTF
TRBV5-1	TRBJ2-5	.	.	TGCGCCAGCAGCGTCGGGACGTATGGCGAGACCCAGTACTTC	CASSVGTYGETQYF
TRBV7-9	TRBJ1-6	.	.	TGTGCCAGCAGCCACCCCCAAGGGCAGAATTCACCCCTCCACTTT	CASSHPQGQNSPLHF
TRBV7-2	TRBJ1-2	.	.	TGTGCCAGCACCACGGACCGGGGCGCAAACTATGGCTACACCTTC	CASTTDRGANYGYTF
TRBV15	TRBJ2-1	TRBD1	.	TGTGCCACCAGCAGAAAGGTCGGACAGGGTGTTAATGAGCAGTTCTTC	CATSRKVGQGVNEQFF
TRBV11-3	TRBJ2-5	.	.	TGTGCCAGCAGCTTAGGTTGGAGCGCGCCGCAAGAGACCCAGTACTTC	CASSLGWSAPQETQYF
TRBV7-2	TRBJ2-5	.	few	TGTGCCAGCAGCTTATCCGGACTGGGAGAGACCCAGTACTTC	CASSLSGLGETQYF
TRBV5-6	TRBJ2-1	.	.	TGTGCCAGCAGCTTGGACACGCAGCGCTCCTACAATGAGCAGTTCTTC	CASSLDTQRSYNEQFF
TRBV9	TRBJ2-1	.	.	TGTGCCAGCAGCGCGACGTTCCAGGGAAAGCAGTTCTTC	CASSATFQGKQFF
TRBV7-3	TRBJ2-1	.	.	TGTGCCAGCAGCTTAGGAGAGATTCTTCGGAATGAGCAGTTCTTC	CASSLGEILRNEQFF
TRBV9	TRBJ1-1	TRBD1	.	TGTGCCAGCAGCCCAGAGGACAGGGTAGTAAATCTGGCTTTCTTT	CASSPEDRVVNLAFF
TRBV11-3	TRBJ2-7	.	few	TGTGCCAGCAGCTCCCAACAGGGAATCGAGCAGTACTTC	CASSSQQGIEQYF
TRBV9	TRBJ1-4	.	few	TGTGCCAGCAGCGTAGGGGTTTTGGATAGAGAAAAACTGTTTTTT	CASSVGVLDREKLFF
TRBV7-2	TRBJ2-1	.	.	TGTGCCAGCAGCTTAGGCCTGTGGACATACAATGAGCAGTTCTTC	CASSLGLWTYNEQFF
TRBV28	TRBJ2-4	.	.	TGTGCCAGCAGTTCTATTAGGTGGCACATTCAGTACTTC	CASSSIRWHIQYF